These 17 T cell receptor beta chains originate from one sample sequenced in a study of T cells after yellow fever vaccination. TCRdb recomputed calls from the 5' RACE reads with MiXCR, one row per CDR3 protein. The sample holds about 26,000 distinct CDR3 sequences, 4% to 5% seen once. Here the sequenced sample was PBMCs, either bulk or a sorted T-cell subset (CD4+, CD8+, memory, or dextramer-sorted; not recorded which), taken on the day of the yellow fever booster vaccination. These receptors were collected from a man aged 18 to 35 who received the YFV17D yellow fever vaccine.

This clonotype was found a few times. V is TRBV5-4 and J is TRBJ1-1; a weak D match, TRBD1 (6 bases). CDR3 size: 16 residues. CDR1 and CDR2 from the germline V gene are SGHNT and YYREEE (reference sequence). V was pared by 4 bases and J by 3 bases, with 19 bases between. CDR3 amino acids: CASSQNSQGRDTEAFF. The CDR3 coding sequence is TGTGCCAGCAGCCAAAACTCACAGGGAAGGGACACTGAAGCTTTCTTT.

This clonotype has a count of ten or more. Here the CDR3 reads CASSVGQGGTGELFF. The CDR3 coding sequence is TGTGCCAGCAGTGTCGGACAGGGAGGTACCGGGGAGCTGTTTTTT. V and J are TRBV6-1 and TRBJ2-2; 8 bases are a match to TRBD1. CDR3 length: 15 residues. Germline V CDR1 and CDR2: MNHNS, SASEGT. Germline trimming cut 4 bases from V and 5 bases from J; bases unmatched to any gene: 6.

This clonotype was seen many times. The CDR3: CASSVVSSPYNEQFF. Written as DNA, the CDR3 is TGTGCCAGCAGCGTAGTGTCTAGCCCCTACAATGAGCAGTTCTTC. This rearrangement joins TRBV9 to TRBJ2-1, with D perhaps TRBD2 (5 bases). This CDR3 spans 15 amino acids. Per the germline V gene, CDR1 is SGDLS and CDR2 is YYNGEE. V dropped 0 bases and J dropped 2 bases, with 9 bases sitting between them.

This clonotype was detected many times. V is TRBV5-8 and J is TRBJ2-1, with D uncertain. Trimming removed 2 bases at V and 0 bases at J, with 9 bases between. This CDR3 spans 15 amino acids. Germline CDR1 SGHTS, CDR2 YDEGEE. The CDR3 coding sequence is TGTGCCAGCAGCTTTCGAGGCATCTCCTACAATGAGCAGTTCTTC. This translates into CASSFRGISYNEQFF.

The sample holds many counts of this clonotype. The CDR3 DNA is TGCAGCGCCAGCCAGGGGGTAGCCACAGATACGCAGTATTTT. It translates to CSASQGVATDTQYF. This chain connects TRBV29-1 to TRBJ2-3; 7 bases are a match to TRBD1. The CDR3 sequence is 14 residues long. CDR1 is SQVTM and CDR2 is ANQGSEA in the germline V gene. V was pared by 7 bases and J by 2 bases, with 9 bases of the junction left unmatched.

This clonotype occurred a few times. The junction shows a germline mismatch at one end, possibly a read error. The J gene is TRBJ2-5, the V gene TRBV5-4, with 9 bases that match TRBD1. The CDR3 totals 12 residues. The germline CDR1 and CDR2 sequences are SGHNT and YYREEE (reference sequence). CDR3 amino acids: CASSLNRDRVFF. The DNA for the CDR3 is TGTGCCAGCAGCTTGAACCGGGACAGGGTGTTCTTC.

This clonotype was observed many times. This rearrangement joins TRBV12-3 or TRBV12-4 to TRBJ1-2; D not certain. The V gene lost 8 bases and the J gene lost 3 bases, with 7 bases spanning the gap. The CDR3 extends over 11 amino acids. This CDR3 is CASQGDYGYTF. The CDR3 DNA reads TGTGCCAGCCAAGGTGACTATGGCTACACCTTC.

This clonotype was counted ten times or more. The rearrangement joins TRBV4-3 to TRBJ1-5; the D gene is possibly TRBD1 (5 bases). The CDR3 extends over 17 amino acids. Per germline, CDR1 LGHNA and CDR2 YSLEER. V lost 0 bases and J lost 1, with 13 bases in between. Here the CDR3 DNA reads TGCGCCAGCAGCCAAGACCTAAGTGGGGCGAGCAATCAGCCCCAGCATTTT. This translates into CASSQDLSGASNQPQHF.

This clonotype was seen at least ten times. V is TRBV7-3 and J is TRBJ2-1; 8 bases match TRBD2. V was clipped by 7 bases and J by 0 bases; unmatched bases: 2. CDR3 length equals 14 residues. Germline-derived CDR1 and CDR2 are SGHTA and FQGTGA. Here the CDR3 reads CASTAGGSYNEQFF. CDR3 sequence (DNA): TGTGCCAGCACGGCGGGGGGCTCCTACAATGAGCAGTTCTTC.

This clonotype was counted many times. The chain has TRBV6-1 and TRBJ2-1; 7 bases match TRBD2. The V and J ends lost 3 bases and 3 bases, in that order; junction bases with no gene match: 5. CDR1 and CDR2 from the germline V gene are MNHNS and SASEGT. The length of the CDR3 is 15 residues. The CDR3 region is CASSDGAGDYNEQFF. The CDR3 nucleotides are TGTGCCAGCAGTGACGGGGCGGGGGACTACAATGAGCAGTTCTTC.

This clonotype was observed a few times. This chain connects TRBV25-1 to TRBJ2-7, with 8 bases matching TRBD1. Losses at the gene ends were 3 bases for V and 0 bases for J; bases not matched to a gene: 7. The germline V gene encodes CDR1 MGHDK and CDR2 SYGVNS. The CDR3 loop spans 16 amino acids. The chain's CDR3 is CASSDPTGAFSYEQYF. The CDR3 DNA reads as TGTGCCAGCAGTGACCCGACAGGGGCTTTCTCCTACGAGCAGTACTTC.

This clonotype was seen more than once but under ten times. The chain couples TRBV10-2 to TRBJ2-1; 13 nucleotides match TRBD2. This CDR3 comprises 18 residues. The V segment lost 3 bases and the J segment 4 bases; nucleotides outside the gene matches: 9. Germline CDR1 and CDR2: WSHSY and SAAADI. The CDR3 nucleotides are TGCGCCAGCAGTGATCCTACCGGGACTAGCGGGGATTACAATGAGCAGTTCTTC. It encodes CASSDPTGTSGDYNEQFF.

This clonotype was found a few times. The chain links TRBV5-1 to TRBJ2-1, with 10 positions matching TRBD2. The germline gives CDR1 SGHRS, CDR2 YFSETQ. Trimming cost V 4 bases and J 4 bases; bases outside gene matches: 11. The CDR3 has 17 residues. The CDR3 sequence: CASSVGPSGGGYNEQFF. The CDR3 nucleotides are TGCGCCAGCAGCGTAGGGCCTAGCGGGGGCGGGTACAATGAGCAGTTCTTC.

This clonotype was seen many times. The rearrangement links TRBV7-2 to TRBJ2-7, with D uncertain. Trimming shortened V by 3 bases and J by 0 bases, and 9 bases separated the two germline ends. Germline-derived CDR1 and CDR2 are SGHTA and FQGNSA. The CDR3 consists of 14 residues. As DNA, the CDR3 is TGTGCCAGCAGCTTTGGCAGGCACTCCTACGAGCAGTACTTC. Amino acids: CASSFGRHSYEQYF.

In this sample, this clonotype turned up a few times. V and J are TRBV3-1 and TRBJ1-2; D is undetermined. This CDR3 spans 12 amino acids. CDR1 is LGHDT and CDR2 is YNNKEL in the germline V gene (reference sequence). Trimming took off 4 bases at V and 3 bases at J, with 6 bases between the two ends. CDR3 loop: CASSPGHYGYTF. CDR3 DNA sequence: TGTGCCAGCAGCCCTGGACACTATGGCTACACCTTC.

This clonotype occurred a few times. The V call is TRBV5-1, the J call TRBJ1-3; no reliable D call. CDR3 length: 16 amino acids. Germline V gene sequence: CDR1 SGHRS, CDR2 YFSETQ. V lost 0 bases, J lost 0 bases, and 10 bases lay in between. The chain's CDR3 is CASSLGVQSSGNTIYF. The DNA of the CDR3 is TGCGCCAGCAGCTTGGGCGTACAGAGCTCTGGAAACACCATATATTTT.

This clonotype was counted ten times or more. The chain carries TRBV7-2 and TRBJ1-5; no clear D. V gave up 5 bases and J gave up 0 bases, with 14 bases separating them. CDR3 size: 16 residues. Germline V gene data show CDR1 as SGHTA and CDR2 as FQGNSA. As DNA, the CDR3 is TGTGCCAGCAGCCCTTCTACGATCCATAGCAATCAGCCCCAGCATTTT. Protein sequence: CASSPSTIHSNQPQHF.